This TCR beta chain was retrieved from a study of OX40 agonist ivuxolimab in advanced cancers. About the study: The dose-escalation cohort had hepatocellular carcinoma, melanoma, renal cell or head and neck cancer. A male proportion of about 80% was recorded, with mean age around 55 years and range about 23 to 80.

The V and J ends lost 1 base and 7 bases, in that order; junction bases with no gene match: 4. The CDR3 consists of 13 residues. Germline V gene lookup returns CDR1 LNHDA and CDR2 SQIVND (reference sequence). Study observations and caveats: The study found among the lowest clonal expansion in partial responders at 0.1-3.0 mg/kg.

The assay was immunoSEQ multiplex PCR, and TCRdb's table has in-frame clones only and misses some. The sample records some 100,000 clones, roughly 90% being singletons. In the case of this clone: Its antigen is not identified.

This sequence joins TRBV19 and TRBJ2-7; 7 nucleotides match TRBD2. This sequence was found in an adult with an advanced solid tumor such as melanoma, head and neck, liver or kidney cancer. Source: CD4+ or CD8+ T cells sorted from blood, taken in a trial of the OX40 agonist ivuxolimab. In DNA form, the CDR3 reads TGTGCCAGTAGTATAGTTCGCGGGGGTGAGCAGTACTTC. Translating it yields CASSIVRGGEQYF.